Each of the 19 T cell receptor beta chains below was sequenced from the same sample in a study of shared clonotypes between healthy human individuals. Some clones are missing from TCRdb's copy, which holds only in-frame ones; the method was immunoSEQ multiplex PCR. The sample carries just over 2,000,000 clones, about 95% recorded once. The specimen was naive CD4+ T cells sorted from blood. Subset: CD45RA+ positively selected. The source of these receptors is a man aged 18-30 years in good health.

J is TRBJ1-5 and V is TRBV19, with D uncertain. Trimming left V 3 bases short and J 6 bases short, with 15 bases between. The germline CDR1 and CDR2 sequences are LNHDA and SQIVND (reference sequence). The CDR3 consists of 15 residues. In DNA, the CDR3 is TGTGCCAGTAGTATCTTCCGGGCCGCGGGTCAGCCCCAGCATTTT. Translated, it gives CASSIFRAAGQPQHF.

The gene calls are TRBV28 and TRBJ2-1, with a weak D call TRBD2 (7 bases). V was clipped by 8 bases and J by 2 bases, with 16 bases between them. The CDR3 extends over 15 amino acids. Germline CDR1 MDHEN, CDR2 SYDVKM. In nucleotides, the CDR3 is TGTGCCAGCGTGGAGGCCGGGGGGCCCTACAATGAGCAGTTCTTC. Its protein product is CASVEAGGPYNEQFF.

In nucleotides, the CDR3 is TGTGCCATCAGTGCTGGTAAAGTTAATTCACCCCTCCACTTT. It translates to CAISAGKVNSPLHF. J is TRBJ1-6 and V is TRBV10-3; D not certain. CDR1 and CDR2 (germline): ENHRY, SYGVKD. V dropped 4 bases and J dropped 6 bases, with 10 bases sitting between them. The CDR3 covers 14 residues.

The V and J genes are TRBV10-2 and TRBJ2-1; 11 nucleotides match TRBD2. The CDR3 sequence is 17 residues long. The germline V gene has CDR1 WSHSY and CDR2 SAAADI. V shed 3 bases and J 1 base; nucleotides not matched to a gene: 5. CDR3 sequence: CASSEVAGGPSYNEQFF. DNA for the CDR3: TGCGCCAGCAGTGAAGTAGCGGGAGGGCCATCCTACAATGAGCAGTTCTTC.

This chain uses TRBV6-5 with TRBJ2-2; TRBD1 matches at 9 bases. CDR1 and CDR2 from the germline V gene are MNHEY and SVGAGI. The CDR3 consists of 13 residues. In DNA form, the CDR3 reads TGTGCTAACAGGGGGCATGGCACCGGGGAGCTGTTTTTT. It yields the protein CANRGHGTGELFF.

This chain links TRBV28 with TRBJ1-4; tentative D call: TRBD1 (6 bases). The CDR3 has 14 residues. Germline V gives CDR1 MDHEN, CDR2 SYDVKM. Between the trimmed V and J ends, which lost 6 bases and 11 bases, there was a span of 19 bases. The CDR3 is CASRRSGTRGKLFF. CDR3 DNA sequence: TGTGCCAGCAGGAGATCCGGGACAAGAGGGAAACTGTTTTTT.

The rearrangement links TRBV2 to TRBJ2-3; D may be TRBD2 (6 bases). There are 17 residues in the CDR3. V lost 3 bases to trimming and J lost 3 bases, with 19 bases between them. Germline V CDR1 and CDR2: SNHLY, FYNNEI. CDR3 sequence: CASSERIYRDFTDTQYF. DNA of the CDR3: TGTGCCAGCAGTGAGAGAATATACCGGGACTTTACAGATACGCAGTATTTT.

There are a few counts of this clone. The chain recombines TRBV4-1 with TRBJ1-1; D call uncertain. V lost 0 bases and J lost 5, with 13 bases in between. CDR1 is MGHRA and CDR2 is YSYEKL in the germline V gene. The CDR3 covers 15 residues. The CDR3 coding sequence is TGCGCCAGCAGCCAAGAGCCCTCCGGGTATACTGAAGCTTTCTTT. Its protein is CASSQEPSGYTEAFF.

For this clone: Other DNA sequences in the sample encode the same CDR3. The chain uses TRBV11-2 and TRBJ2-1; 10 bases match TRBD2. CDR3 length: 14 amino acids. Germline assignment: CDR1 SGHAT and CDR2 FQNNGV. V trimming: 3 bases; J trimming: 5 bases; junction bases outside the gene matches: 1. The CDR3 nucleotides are TGTGCCAGCAGCTTCACTAGCGGGAACAATGAGCAGTTCTTC. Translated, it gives CASSFTSGNNEQFF.

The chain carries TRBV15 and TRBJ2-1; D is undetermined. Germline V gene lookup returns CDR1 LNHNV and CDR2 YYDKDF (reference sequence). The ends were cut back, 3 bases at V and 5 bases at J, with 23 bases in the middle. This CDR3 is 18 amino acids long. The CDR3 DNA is TGTGCCACCAGCAGTGGCCACCTGAGGCAGAGTACTAACAATGAGCAGTTCTTC. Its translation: CATSSGHLRQSTNNEQFF.

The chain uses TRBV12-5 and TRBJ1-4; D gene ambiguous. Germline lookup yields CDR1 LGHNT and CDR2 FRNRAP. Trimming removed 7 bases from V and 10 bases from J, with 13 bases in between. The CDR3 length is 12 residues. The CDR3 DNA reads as TGTGCTAGTGCGACCCCGGCCGTAAAACTGTTTTTT. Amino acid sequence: CASATPAVKLFF.

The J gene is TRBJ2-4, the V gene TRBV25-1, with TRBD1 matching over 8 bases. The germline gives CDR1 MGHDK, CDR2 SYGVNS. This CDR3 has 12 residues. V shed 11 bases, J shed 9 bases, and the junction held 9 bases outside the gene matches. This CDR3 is CAARGPTGIQYF. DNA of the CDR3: TGTGCCGCCAGGGGGCCTACGGGCATTCAGTACTTC.

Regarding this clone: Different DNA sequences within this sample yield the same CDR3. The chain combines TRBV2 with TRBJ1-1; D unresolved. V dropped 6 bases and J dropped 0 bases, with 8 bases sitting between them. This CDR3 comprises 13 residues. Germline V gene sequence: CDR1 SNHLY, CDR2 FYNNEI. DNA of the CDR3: TGTGCCAGCAGCCTCGGACTGAACACTGAAGCTTTCTTT. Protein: CASSLGLNTEAFF.

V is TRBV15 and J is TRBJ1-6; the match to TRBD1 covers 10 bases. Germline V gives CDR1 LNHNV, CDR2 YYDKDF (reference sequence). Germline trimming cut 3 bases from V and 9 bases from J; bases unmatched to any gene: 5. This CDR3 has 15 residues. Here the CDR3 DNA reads TGTGCCACCAGCAGGATGGGACAGGGGTCTTCACCCCTCCACTTT. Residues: CATSRMGQGSSPLHF.

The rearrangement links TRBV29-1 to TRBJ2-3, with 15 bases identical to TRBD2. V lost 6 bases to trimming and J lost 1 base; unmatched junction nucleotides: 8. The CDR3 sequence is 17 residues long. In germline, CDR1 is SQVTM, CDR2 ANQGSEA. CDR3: CSVMGTSGGKRTDTQYF. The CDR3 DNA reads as TGCAGCGTGATGGGGACTAGCGGGGGGAAACGCACAGATACGCAGTATTTT.

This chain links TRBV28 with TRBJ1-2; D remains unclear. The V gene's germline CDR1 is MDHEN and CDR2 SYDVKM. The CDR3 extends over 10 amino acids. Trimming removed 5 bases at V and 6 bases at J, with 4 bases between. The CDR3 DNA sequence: TGTGCCAGCAGTCCCAATGGCTACACCTTC. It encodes CASSPNGYTF.

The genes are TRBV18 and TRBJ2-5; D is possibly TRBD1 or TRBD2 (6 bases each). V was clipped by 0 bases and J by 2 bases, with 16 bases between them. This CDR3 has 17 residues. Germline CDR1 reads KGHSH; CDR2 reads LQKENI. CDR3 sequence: CASSPPLSRGAQETQYF. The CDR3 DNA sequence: TGTGCCAGCTCACCACCCCTCTCGAGGGGGGCACAAGAGACCCAGTACTTC.

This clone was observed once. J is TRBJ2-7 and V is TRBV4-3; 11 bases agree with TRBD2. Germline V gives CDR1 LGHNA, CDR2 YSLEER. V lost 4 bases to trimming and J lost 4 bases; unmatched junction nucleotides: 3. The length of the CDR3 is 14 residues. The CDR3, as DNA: TGCGCCAGCAGCCGAGGGACTAGCGGATACGAGCAGTACTTC. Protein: CASSRGTSGYEQYF.

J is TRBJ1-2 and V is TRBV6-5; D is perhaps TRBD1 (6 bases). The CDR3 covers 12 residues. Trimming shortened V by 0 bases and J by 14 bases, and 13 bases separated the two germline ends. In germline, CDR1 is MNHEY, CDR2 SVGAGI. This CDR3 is CASSYSGTPVTF. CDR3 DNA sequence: TGTGCCAGCAGTTACTCGGGGACACCGGTAACCTTC.